A single sample is the source of the 19 T cell receptor beta chains below, sequenced in a study of T cells expressing NK-cell markers (dated by TCRdb to 2018 to 2020). The library was made by 5' RACE. The instrument was an Illumina HiSeq 2000. TCRdb reprocessed the reads, so every CDR3 protein sequence counts as one entry and DNA is not shown. For this sample, the table gives some 390,000 distinct CDR3 sequences. About 10% of the sample is held by the ten biggest clonotypes. Sequencing input: blood T cells: a sorted CD56 or NKG2C T cell subset, CD4+ or CD8+ T cells, or bulk PBMC T cells (not recorded which). The receptors stem from a woman aged 45-65 years in good health. Donor details come from another sample of the same person, matched by shared clones.

This chain connects TRBV5-1 to TRBJ2-1; TCRdb returns TRBD2, unconfirmable since there is no DNA. CDR1 and CDR2 (germline): SGHRS, YFSETQ. The CDR3 has 19 amino acids. The CDR3 sequence: CASFSGLATAVSSYNEQFF.

This chain connects TRBV3-1 to TRBJ2-5; TCRdb returns TRBD2, unconfirmable since there is no DNA. This CDR3 is 14 amino acids long. Germline loops: CDR1 LGHDT, CDR2 YNNKEL (reference sequence). The CDR3: CASSLGLRQETQYF.

V and J are TRBV5-1 and TRBJ2-5; without DNA, the TCRdb call of TRBD1 cannot be checked. The CDR3 loop spans 16 amino acids. CDR1 and CDR2 from the germline V gene are SGHRS and YFSETQ. The CDR3 loop reads CASRSRDRGAQETQYF. The entire variable domain, with the rest obtained from reference TRBV5-1 and TRBJ2-5, is as follows: KAGVTQTPRYLIKTRGQQVTLSCSPISGHRSVSWYQQTPGQGLQFLFEYFSETQRNKGNFPGRFSGRQFSNSRSEMNVSTLELGDSALYLCASRSRDRGAQETQYFGPGTRLLVL.

The chain joins TRBV9 to TRBJ2-7; TCRdb selects TRBD1, and the lack of DNA leaves this call unchecked. Germline-derived CDR1 and CDR2 are SGDLS and YYNGEE. The CDR3 consists of 16 residues. CDR3 protein: CASSEGAGLLSHEQYF.

V is TRBV10-2 and J is TRBJ1-2. Germline V gene sequence: CDR1 WSHSY, CDR2 SAAADI. This CDR3 spans 11 amino acids. CDR3 protein: CASLGDYGYTF.

This chain connects TRBV14 to TRBJ2-7; TCRdb returns TRBD1, unconfirmable since there is no DNA. The germline V gene has CDR1 SGHDN and CDR2 FVKESK. This CDR3 has 15 amino acids. The CDR3 protein is CASSPEGTGHREQYF.

This chain joins TRBV9 and TRBJ2-5; checking the TCRdb D call of TRBD1 is not possible without DNA. The germline CDR1 and CDR2 sequences are SGDLS and YYNGEE. The length of the CDR3 is 15 residues. The CDR3 spells CASSKRGAVQETQYF.

The chain uses TRBV7-8 and TRBJ2-3; the D gene TCRdb calls, TRBD1, cannot be checked with no DNA. Germline V gene lookup returns CDR1 SGHVS and CDR2 FQNEAQ. This CDR3 contains 14 residues. This CDR3 reads CASSPDSGGDTQYF. The variable domain in full, completed from reference TRBV7-8 and TRBJ2-3, reads GAGVSQSPRYKVAKRGQDVALRCDPISGHVSLFWYQQALGQGPEFLTYFQNEAQLDKSGLPSDRFFAERPEGSVSTLKIQRTQQEDSAVYLCASSPDSGGDTQYFGPGTRLTVL.

The V gene is TRBV5-5, the J gene TRBJ2-1. The length of the CDR3 is 13 residues. The V gene's germline CDR1 is SGHKS and CDR2 YYEKEE (reference sequence). The CDR3 loop reads CASSLLPDNEQFF.

The chain employs TRBV15 and TRBJ2-3. The CDR3 sequence is 15 residues long. Germline assignment: CDR1 LNHNV and CDR2 YYDKDF (reference sequence). Here the CDR3 reads CATSRGVGGTDTQYF.

The CDR3 region is CSAAGILPYEQYF. The V and J genes are TRBV20-1 and TRBJ2-7; as DNA is missing, the TRBD1 call by TCRdb cannot be tested. There are 13 residues in the CDR3. Looked up from germline, CDR1 is DFQATT and CDR2 is SNEGSKA (reference sequence).

V usage is TRBV12-3 or TRBV12-4 and J usage is TRBJ2-5; TCRdb's D call, TRBD1, is unchecked because there is no DNA. The CDR3 length is 11 residues. CDR3 amino acids: CASSLGRVQYF.

The gene calls are TRBV4-1 and TRBJ2-7; the D gene TCRdb calls, TRBD1, cannot be checked with no DNA. This CDR3 is 13 amino acids long. Germline assignment: CDR1 MGHRA and CDR2 YSYEKL. The CDR3 spells CASSDRLSYEQYF.

The rearrangement uses TRBV12-3 or TRBV12-4 and TRBJ1-2; the TCRdb call, TRBD1, lacks DNA for checking. The length of the CDR3 is 14 residues. CDR3 loop: CASSLTGFNYGYTF.

The rearrangement joins TRBV10-2 to TRBJ2-5; TCRdb's D call of TRBD1 is untestable without DNA. The CDR3 length is 16 residues. CDR1 and CDR2 (germline): WSHSY, SAAADI. The CDR3 sequence: CASSLGAGGYQETQYF.

The gene calls are TRBV10-2 and TRBJ2-3; TCRdb's D call, TRBD2, is unchecked because there is no DNA. The CDR3 contains 16 residues. CDR1 and CDR2 (germline): WSHSY, SAAADI. CDR3 loop: CASSSIAGGGTDTQYF.

The J gene is TRBJ2-3, the V gene TRBV7-8; TCRdb selects TRBD2, and the lack of DNA leaves this call unchecked. CDR1 SGHVS and CDR2 FQNEAQ come from the germline V gene. CDR3 length: 14 amino acids. CDR3 in amino acids: CASSLGSGGDTQYF.

The chain combines TRBV12-3 or TRBV12-4 with TRBJ1-2. The CDR3 contains 13 residues. CDR3 sequence reads: CASTQRTDVGYTF.

V usage is TRBV28 and J usage is TRBJ2-2; lacking DNA, the TRBD1 call made by TCRdb goes unchecked. Germline lookup yields CDR1 MDHEN and CDR2 SYDVKM. The length of the CDR3 is 16 residues. The CDR3: CASSDPGTDYTGELFF. Supplemented by reference TRBV28 and TRBJ2-2, the full variable domain reads DVKVTQSSRYLVKRTGEKVFLECVQDMDHENMFWYRQDPGLGLRLIYFSYDVKMKEKGDIPEGYSVSREKKERFSLILESASTNQTSMYLCASSDPGTDYTGELFFGEGSRLTVL.